This TCR beta chain was retrieved from a study of blood T cells in healthy people across ages. This clonotype was seen many times. The germline gives CDR1 MGHDK, CDR2 SYGVNS. J lost 2 bases, V lost 4 bases, and 8 bases had no gene match. The CDR3 sequence is 16 residues long. Next came a second PCR, run for roughly 7 to 12 cycles, which used a sample-barcoded 5' primer along with a J-beta primer mix. MiXCR, applied by TCRdb to the 5' RACE reads, yields one record per CDR3 protein. This sample has hundreds of thousands of distinct CDR3 sequences, with around 28% found just once. The chain is built from TRBV25-1 and TRBJ1-2; 9 bases are shared with TRBD1. This TCR was sampled from a woman aged 80 or over in good health. What was sequenced was blood. The CDR3 reads CASSGSGTGPNYGYTF. CDR3 sequence (DNA): TGTGCCAGCAGTGGGTCCGGGACAGGGCCCAACTATGGCTACACCTTC.